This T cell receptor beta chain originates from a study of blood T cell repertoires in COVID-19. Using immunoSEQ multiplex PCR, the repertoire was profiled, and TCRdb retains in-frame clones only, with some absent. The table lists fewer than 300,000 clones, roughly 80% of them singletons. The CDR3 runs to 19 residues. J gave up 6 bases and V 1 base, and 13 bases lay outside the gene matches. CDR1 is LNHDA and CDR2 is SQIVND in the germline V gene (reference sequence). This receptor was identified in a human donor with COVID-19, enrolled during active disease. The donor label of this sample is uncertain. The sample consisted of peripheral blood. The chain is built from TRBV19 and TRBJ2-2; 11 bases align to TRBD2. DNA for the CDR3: TGTGCCAGTAGTATAGGTAGCGGGAGGGCTTCCTCAAAAGCCGGGGAGCTGTTTTTT. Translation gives CASSIGSGRASSKAGELFF.